Sequencing of this T cell receptor beta chain was carried out in a study of blood T cell repertoires in COVID-19. Overall study: Material from acute and convalescent COVID-19 was sourced from the United States, Italy and Spain. PBMCs, B-cell-depleted T cells, or T cells provided the cDNA or gDNA that made up the material.

As handled by the study authors: Reference gene primers were amplified, and this amplification served to estimate nucleated cell counts. Libraries were prepared by immunoSEQ multiplex PCR; TCRdb keeps only in-frame clonotypes and omits some of them. V, J and clone size are taken as reported in that table, and D and trimming were inferred from the DNA itself. The sample records around 58,000 clones, roughly nine tenths being singletons. The CDR3 is 15 residues long. Trimming cost V 1 base and J 0 bases, with 7 bases left between them. Germline CDR1 and CDR2: SGHAT and FQNNGV. Material for sequencing was peripheral blood. V and J are TRBV11-2 and TRBJ1-5, with D perhaps TRBD1 (6 bases). This TCR was recovered from a woman aged 60 to 75 with active or convalescent COVID-19. The CDR3 DNA sequence: TGTGCCAGCAGCTTAGGACAGGTTAGCAATCAGCCCCAGCATTTT. It specifies CASSLGQVSNQPQHF.